This TCR beta chain appears in the sequencing data of a study of blood T cell repertoires in COVID-19. Study members were between roughly 18 and 90 years old and lived in approximately 25 US regions. Methods used by the authors: Amplifying reference gene primers gave estimates of nucleated cell counts. Some clones are missing from TCRdb's copy, which holds only in-frame ones; the method was immunoSEQ multiplex PCR. That table furnishes V, J and clone size, whereas the DNA furnished D and trimming. This sample yields roughly 200,000 clones, of which roughly 90% are seen a single time; roughly 4.5% belongs to the top ten. The sequencing sample was made of PBMCs or T cells enriched from blood (not recorded which). The receptor comes from a woman between 25 and 40 years old who had been exposed to COVID-19.

DNA of the CDR3: TGTGCCAGCAGCTTAAAGCTGGTGGGCTACACCTTC. Translating gives CASSLKLVGYTF. V gene TRBV7-2 combines with J gene TRBJ1-2, with D unclear. The V end was cut by 2 bases, the J end by 8 bases, with 9 bases between. Germline values: CDR1 SGHTA, CDR2 FQGNSA. This CDR3 has 12 residues. Full variable domain (missing parts from reference TRBV7-2 and TRBJ1-2): GAGVSQSPSNKVTEKGKDVELRCDPISGHTALYWYRQSLGQGLEFLIYFQGNSAPDKSGLPSDRFSAERTGGSVSTLTIQRTQQEDSAVYLCASSLKLVGYTFGSGTRLTVV.